The clone carrying this T cell receptor beta chain was detected a few times. Its specificity is unknown. Distinct nucleotide sequences in the sample also encode this CDR3. CDR1 and CDR2 from the germline V gene are DFQATT and SNEGSKA (reference sequence). The CDR3 sequence is 11 residues long. The ends were cut back, 5 bases at V and 2 bases at J, with 7 bases in the middle. The sample originates from a study of beta chain features in type 1 diabetes. The wider study: Healthy donors and patients showed comparable age, gender and cell yields. Study outcomes and limitations: The naive, central memory and Treg TCRB repertoires showed an apparent similarity that was greater among patients than among healthy donors. Patients and controls would be equally affected if PCR favored shorter templates.

Reverse transcribing all isolated RNA meant expressed TCRB transcripts were sequenced. Some clones are missing from TCRdb's copy, which holds only in-frame ones; the method was immunoSEQ multiplex PCR. The sample has 850,000 to 900,000 clones, under 20% seen once. The sample was naive CD4+ T cells from blood. The TCR originated in a woman in her late teens or twenties in good health. This sequence joins TRBV20-1 and TRBJ2-7; D not certain. The CDR3 region has the DNA TGCAGTGCTGCAGGTACCTACGAGCAGTACTTC. As protein: CSAAGTYEQYF.